The 15 T cell receptor beta chains below were found in one sample sequenced in a study of T cell changes during pregnancy in multiple sclerosis. Sequencing was performed with immunoSEQ multiplex PCR; in TCRdb, only in-frame clones are kept and a portion is missing. This sample yields tens of thousands of clones, of which approximately 92% are seen a single time; roughly 0.25% belongs to the top ten. Sample: CD4+ T cells from peripheral blood mononuclear cells, taken in the third trimester of pregnancy. These receptors were obtained from a female donor with multiple sclerosis, enrolled in a pregnancy study.

V usage is TRBV28 and J usage is TRBJ2-3, with a tentative D call TRBD1 (6 bases). The CDR3 spans 13 residues. Germline CDR1 is MDHEN and CDR2 is SYDVKM. V lost 4 bases and J 4 bases, leaving 9 bases between the germline ends. In DNA, the CDR3 is TGTGCCAGCAGTTCTACAGGGCCAGATACGCAGTATTTT. It translates to CASSSTGPDTQYF.

The V and J genes are TRBV6-1 and TRBJ1-3; no reliable D call. In germline, CDR1 is MNHNS, CDR2 SASEGT. The V end lost 8 bases, the J end lost 0 bases, and 14 bases lay between the germline ends. This CDR3 has 15 residues. CDR3 residues: CASRLSGTSGNTIYF. In nucleotides, the CDR3 is TGTGCCAGCCGTCTTTCAGGCACCTCTGGAAACACCATATATTTT.

This clone was counted between two and nine times. This rearrangement joins TRBV9 to TRBJ2-3; D gene ambiguous. V shed 0 bases and J shed 1 base, with 12 bases lying between them. This CDR3 is 16 amino acids long. Germline-derived CDR1 and CDR2 are SGDLS and YYNGEE. As DNA, the CDR3 is TGTGCCAGCAGCGTAGCTGCGGCTGGCGGCACAGATACGCAGTATTTT. Residues: CASSVAAAGGTDTQYF. Supplemented by reference TRBV9 and TRBJ2-3, the full variable domain reads DSGVTQTPKHLITATGQRVTLRCSPRSGDLSVYWYQQSLDQGLQFLIQYYNGEERAKGNILERFSAQQFPDLHSELNLSSLELGDSALYFCASSVAAAGGTDTQYFGPGTRLTVL.

V is TRBV6-4 and J is TRBJ1-2; 10 bases map to TRBD1. CDR1 is MRHNA and CDR2 is SNTAGT in the germline V gene. The CDR3 is 17 amino acids. Trimming at V came to 4 bases and at J to 2 bases, leaving 10 bases not matched to a gene. The CDR3 region has the DNA TGTGCCAGCAGTGTTCGGGACAGGGGAGTGTCGAACTATGGCTACACCTTC. Encoded protein: CASSVRDRGVSNYGYTF.

This chain connects TRBV6-5 to TRBJ2-2; TRBD1 aligns across 8 bases. The germline gives CDR1 MNHEY, CDR2 SVGAGI. V was clipped by 7 bases and J by 6 bases; unmatched bases: 7. This CDR3 has 14 residues. In DNA form, the CDR3 reads TGTGCCAGCAAGACGGACAGGGAGGCCGGGGAGCTGTTTTTT. It translates to CASKTDREAGELFF.

V is TRBV6-5 and J is TRBJ2-7; TRBD1 matches 7 bases. CDR3 length: 15 amino acids. Per the germline V gene, CDR1 is MNHEY and CDR2 is SVGAGI. Trimming at V came to 6 bases and at J to 0 bases, leaving 8 bases not matched to a gene. CDR3 loop: CASRIVRDSSYEQYF. As DNA, the CDR3 is TGTGCCAGCAGGATCGTCCGGGACAGCTCCTACGAGCAGTACTTC.

In nucleotides, the CDR3 is TGTGCCAGTAGGACAGGATACACCGGGGAGCTGTTTTTT. Translating it yields CASRTGYTGELFF. The gene calls are TRBV2 and TRBJ2-2, with 7 positions matching TRBD1. CDR1 and CDR2 from the germline V gene are SNHLY and FYNNEI. CDR3 length equals 13 residues. Trimming at V came to 9 bases and at J to 3 bases, leaving 4 bases not matched to a gene.

J is TRBJ2-5 and V is TRBV6-6; 7 positions agree with TRBD2. Germline V gene lookup returns CDR1 MNHNY and CDR2 SVGAGI (reference sequence). The CDR3 is made up of 15 amino acids. Germline trimming cut 0 bases from V and 5 bases from J; bases unmatched to any gene: 6. CDR3 sequence (DNA): TGTGCCAGCAGTTACTCGACTAGCAGGAGGGAGACCCAGTACTTC. Translating gives CASSYSTSRRETQYF.

The gene calls are TRBV4-2 and TRBJ2-1; 10 bases agree with TRBD2. Germline loops: CDR1 LGHNA, CDR2 YNFKEQ. Unmatched junction bases numbered 0, after V lost 2 bases and J lost 2 bases. This CDR3 region has 15 residues. CDR3 DNA sequence: TGTGCCAGCAGCCAACTAGCGGGGGCCTACAATGAGCAGTTCTTC. It specifies CASSQLAGAYNEQFF.

This chain joins TRBV2 and TRBJ2-2; 8 bases are shared with TRBD2. From germline, CDR1 is SNHLY and CDR2 FYNNEI. V trimming: 9 bases; J trimming: 7 bases; junction bases outside the gene matches: 4. The CDR3 has 12 amino acids. CDR3 nucleotides: TGTGCCAGTGAAAGCGGGGGCGGGGAGCTGTTTTTT. Protein product: CASESGGGELFF.

This clone appeared a single time. The rearrangement links TRBV5-4 to TRBJ2-7; TRBD2 matches 7 bases. Trimming at V came to 0 bases and at J to 4 bases, leaving 4 bases not matched to a gene. The CDR3 sequence is 14 residues long. Germline loops: CDR1 SGHNT, CDR2 YYREEE (reference sequence). CDR3 in DNA: TGTGCCAGCAGCTTGGCTGGGAGGGGTTACGAGCAGTACTTC. Translated: CASSLAGRGYEQYF. The full variable domain, its missing parts supplied by reference TRBV5-4 and TRBJ2-7, is ETGVTQSPTHLIKTRGQQVTLRCSSQSGHNTVSWYQQALGQGPQFIFQYYREEENGRGNFPPRFSGLQFPNYSSELNVNALELDDSALYLCASSLAGRGYEQYFGPGTRLTVT.

The chain has TRBV30 and TRBJ2-7; weak D call: TRBD1 (5 bases). With 2 bases removed from V and 3 bases from J, the gap between germline ends came to 14 bases. The CDR3 runs 14 residues. The germline CDR1 and CDR2 sequences are GTSNPN and SVGIG (reference sequence). The CDR3 region has the DNA TGTGCCTGGAGTCAGGGTCCGGCAGTCTACGAGCAGTACTTC. Residues: CAWSQGPAVYEQYF.

The chain is built from TRBV9 and TRBJ2-5; D call uncertain. CDR1 and CDR2 (germline): SGDLS, YYNGEE. V gave up 0 bases and J gave up 9 bases, with 15 bases separating them. The CDR3 totals 14 residues. The CDR3 region is CASSVGGPAAAQYF. CDR3 nucleotides: TGTGCCAGCAGCGTAGGAGGCCCCGCGGCCGCCCAGTACTTC. The full variable domain, completed using reference TRBV9 and TRBJ2-5, is DSGVTQTPKHLITATGQRVTLRCSPRSGDLSVYWYQQSLDQGLQFLIQYYNGEERAKGNILERFSAQQFPDLHSELNLSSLELGDSALYFCASSVGGPAAAQYFGPGTRLLVL.

The chain is built from TRBV4-1 and TRBJ2-5, with TRBD2 matching 7 bases. Germline lookup yields CDR1 MGHRA and CDR2 YSYEKL. The CDR3 contains 16 residues. The junction had 9 bases not matched to a gene; V was cut back by 1 base and J by 4 bases. As DNA, the CDR3 is TGCGCCAGCAGCCAAGCTGTCGCGGGAGTGGCAGAGACCCAGTACTTC. Protein sequence: CASSQAVAGVAETQYF.

CDR3 protein: CATKLSGNTEAFF. CDR3 nucleotide sequence: TGTGCCACCAAACTGAGTGGGAACACTGAAGCTTTCTTT. This chain uses TRBV2 with TRBJ1-1; D call uncertain. Per germline, CDR1 SNHLY and CDR2 FYNNEI. The CDR3 runs to 13 residues. The V end was cut by 10 bases, the J end by 1 base, with 13 bases between.